The rows below give T cell receptor beta chains drawn from one sample of a study of T cells after posttransplantation cyclophosphamide. The method was immunoSEQ multiplex PCR; TCRdb's version includes in-frame clones alone and lacks a portion of them. Found here are tens of thousands of clones, approximately 70% of them singletons; the top ten hold roughly 0.65%. Material for sequencing was memory CD4+ T cells sorted from PBMCs. These receptors all come from a woman aged 55-70 years in good health, CMV-negative, and a related stem cell transplant donor. The CDR3 runs from the conserved cysteine through the conserved F or W. Only some rows state a clone size, as once, few, many or a class for expanded clones.

cdr3_length: 15; j_call: TRBJ1-1; v_call: TRBV7-2; clone_size: -; cdr3_aa: CASSPRGGARTEAFF
cdr3_length: 15; j_call: TRBJ1-3; v_call: TRBV5-1; clone_size: -; cdr3_aa: CASSLGTDSGNTIYF
cdr3_length: 14; j_call: TRBJ2-7; v_call: TRBV5-4; clone_size: -; cdr3_aa: CASSFWDSPAAQYF
cdr3_length: 13; j_call: TRBJ2-2; v_call: TRBV2; clone_size: -; cdr3_aa: CASRTVNTGELFF
cdr3_length: 16; j_call: TRBJ2-3; v_call: TRBV19; clone_size: -; cdr3_aa: CASSSQAGSSTDTQYF
cdr3_length: 15; j_call: TRBJ2-1; v_call: TRBV5-8; clone_size: -; cdr3_aa: CASSLGLAGGNEQFF
cdr3_length: 15; j_call: TRBJ2-1; v_call: TRBV30; clone_size: -; cdr3_aa: CAWSKASGAYNEQFF
cdr3_length: 18; j_call: TRBJ1-6; v_call: TRBV7-8; clone_size: -; cdr3_aa: CASSPRAQGSSYNSPLHF
cdr3_length: 11; j_call: TRBJ1-1; v_call: TRBV20-1; clone_size: -; cdr3_aa: CSASGARGAFF
cdr3_length: 10; j_call: TRBJ2-3; v_call: TRBV29-1; clone_size: -; cdr3_aa: CSAQVESQYF
cdr3_length: 14; j_call: TRBJ2-7; v_call: TRBV7-9; clone_size: few; cdr3_aa: CASSSWGRTGEQYF
cdr3_length: 16; j_call: TRBJ1-4; v_call: TRBV27; clone_size: -; cdr3_aa: CASSPDLRGRIEKLFF
cdr3_length: 16; j_call: TRBJ2-1; v_call: TRBV4-1; clone_size: -; cdr3_aa: CASSRRGGASYNEQFF
cdr3_length: 14; j_call: -; v_call: TRBV5-1; clone_size: -; cdr3_aa: CASSFGTGTYEQYF
cdr3_length: 17; j_call: TRBJ1-1; v_call: TRBV7-2; clone_size: -; cdr3_aa: CASSLVTVRGGNTEAFF
cdr3_length: 13; j_call: TRBJ1-3; v_call: TRBV6-5; clone_size: -; cdr3_aa: CASSRVGGNTIYF
cdr3_length: 13; j_call: TRBJ1-2; v_call: TRBV28; clone_size: -; cdr3_aa: CASSSGINYGYTF
cdr3_length: 15; j_call: TRBJ1-5; v_call: TRBV28; clone_size: once; cdr3_aa: CASNPQRVFNQPQHF
cdr3_length: 13; j_call: TRBJ2-5; v_call: TRBV9; clone_size: -; cdr3_aa: CASSSGSEETQYF
cdr3_length: 15; j_call: TRBJ1-5; v_call: TRBV5-4; clone_size: -; cdr3_aa: CASSPGQGLNQPQHF
cdr3_length: 17; j_call: TRBJ2-1; v_call: TRBV18; clone_size: -; cdr3_aa: CASSPRKRTGGGNEQFF
cdr3_length: 17; j_call: TRBJ1-4; v_call: TRBV7-9; clone_size: -; cdr3_aa: CASSSRASVWGGEKLFF
cdr3_length: 12; j_call: TRBJ1-2; v_call: TRBV6-5; clone_size: -; cdr3_aa: CASSIQGYGYTF
cdr3_length: 15; j_call: TRBJ1-4; v_call: TRBV7-9; clone_size: -; cdr3_aa: CASSREQRSNEKLFF
cdr3_length: 14; j_call: TRBJ2-5; v_call: TRBV5-4; clone_size: -; cdr3_aa: CASSSEGGQETQYF
cdr3_length: 17; j_call: TRBJ1-2; v_call: TRBV27; clone_size: -; cdr3_aa: CASASLGGGSANYGYTF